The T cell receptor (beta chain) under discussion was sequenced for a study of T cell responses to AZD1222 COVID-19 vaccine. Study-level points and caveats: The donors showed a predominance of white British ancestry and of females, with possible underestimation of clonal diversity. Baseline seropositivity characterized only 5 or 6 AZD1222 recipients.

Second-dose intervals of approximately 4 or approximately 12 weeks were pooled. Trimming left V 3 bases short and J 9 bases short, with 16 bases between. The CDR3 runs to 14 residues. Per germline, CDR1 SGHTS and CDR2 YDEGEE. A word on this clone: Its antigen remains unknown.

Measured with immunoSEQ multiplex PCR; TCRdb has only the in-frame clones, and not every one. The table includes about 94,000 clones, 85% detected once. Sequenced here: peripheral blood, sampled 28 days after the second AZD1222 dose. The V call is TRBV5-8, the J call TRBJ2-1; D might be TRBD1 (6 bases). The origin of this receptor is an adult who received the AZD1222 COVID-19 vaccine. CDR3: CASSSRSGTTEQFF. CDR3 DNA: TGTGCCAGCAGCTCGCGATCCGGGACAACTGAGCAGTTCTTC.